A selection of T cell receptor beta chains follows, all from one sample in a study of T cell changes during pregnancy in multiple sclerosis. Profiled with immunoSEQ multiplex PCR; TCRdb holds only in-frame clones, not every one. The profile covers roughly 40,000 clones, with around 94% appearing a single time and 0.95% to 1.5% taken by the ten largest. Sequencing was performed on peripheral blood, taken before pregnancy. These TCRs come from a female donor with multiple sclerosis, enrolled in a pregnancy study. CDR3s include the opening cysteine and the closing phenylalanine or tryptophan. The D gene is left open where the match is weak. Only some rows state a clone size, as once, few, many or a class for expanded clones.

j_call d_call v_call clone_size cdr3_aa cdr3_nt
TRBJ1-1 NA TRBV5-1 NA CASRANTEAFF TGCGCCAGCAGGGCGAACACTGAAGCTTTCTTT
TRBJ2-1 NA TRBV11-3 once CASSLGGETYNEQFF TGTGCCAGCAGCTTAGGTGGGGAGACCTACAATGAGCAGTTCTTC
TRBJ2-5 NA TRBV5-1 NA CASTNWSGFLAETQYF TGCGCCAGCACGAATTGGTCGGGGTTCTTGGCAGAGACCCAGTACTTC
TRBJ1-2 NA TRBV10-2 NA CASSESGQNLYGYTF TGCGCCAGCAGTGAGTCGGGCCAGAACCTCTATGGCTACACCTTC
TRBJ1-1 NA TRBV5-1 medium-sized CASSLFMLSNTEAFF TGCGCCAGCAGCTTGTTCATGTTGAGCAACACTGAAGCTTTCTTT
TRBJ2-7 TRBD2 TRBV27 NA CASSYSSGSSYEQYF TGTGCCAGCAGTTACTCTAGCGGGAGCTCCTACGAGCAGTACTTC
TRBJ2-5 TRBD2 TRBV7-2 NA CASSLVGGPETQYF TGTGCCAGCAGCTTAGTGGGAGGGCCAGAGACCCAGTACTTC
TRBJ1-2 TRBD1 TRBV7-9 NA CASSLIRGRNGYTF TGTGCCAGCAGCTTAATCAGGGGGCGAAATGGCTACACCTTC
TRBJ1-1 NA TRBV25-1 few CASSDRETEAFF TGTGCCAGCAGTGACCGGGAAACTGAAGCTTTCTTT
TRBJ1-5 NA TRBV28 NA CASSLSSGHSNQPQHF TGTGCCAGCAGTTTGTCGTCAGGGCATAGCAATCAGCCCCAGCATTTT
TRBJ1-3 TRBD1 TRBV2 NA CASREGQSSGNTIYF TGTGCCAGCAGAGAGGGACAGAGCTCTGGAAACACCATATATTTT
TRBJ2-7 NA TRBV9 NA CASSDNSYEQYF TGTGCCAGCAGCGACAACAGCTACGAGCAGTACTTC
TRBJ2-2 NA TRBV15 few CATSRDGATGELFF TGTGCCACCAGCAGAGATGGAGCAACCGGGGAGCTGTTTTTT